The 20 T cell receptor beta chains below come from one sample, sequenced in a study of OX40 agonist ivuxolimab in advanced cancers. Profiled with immunoSEQ multiplex PCR; TCRdb holds only in-frame clones, not every one. The data contain fewer than 55,000 clones, over 75% of them singletons. Sequences were derived from CD4+ or CD8+ T cells sorted from blood, sampled in a trial of the OX40 agonist ivuxolimab. The receptors stem from an adult with an advanced solid tumor such as melanoma, head and neck, liver or kidney cancer.

The CDR3 DNA reads TGCGCCAGCAGCTTGGGAACAGGGGGTAGTCCTGGAAACACCATATATTTT. This sequence encodes CASSLGTGGSPGNTIYF. This rearrangement joins TRBV5-1 to TRBJ1-3; 8 bases map to TRBD1. V was clipped by 0 bases and J by 2 bases; unmatched bases: 7. The CDR3 is 17 residues long. Germline CDR1 reads SGHRS; CDR2 reads YFSETQ.

This clone was detected only once. The chain joins TRBV19 to TRBJ1-2; D not certain. Germline V CDR1 and CDR2: LNHDA, SQIVND (reference sequence). Between the trimmed V and J ends, which lost 6 bases and 8 bases, there was a span of 16 bases. The CDR3 sequence is 13 residues long. The CDR3 coding sequence is TGTGCCAGTAGGGCCGGAGGGTTCTCCGGCTACACCTTC. It is translated as CASRAGGFSGYTF.

The chain recombines TRBV6-1 with TRBJ1-5, with TRBD1 as a possible D gene (5 bases). Deletions cut 3 bases from V and 0 bases from J, with 21 bases between. CDR3 size: 19 residues. Per the germline V gene, CDR1 is MNHNS and CDR2 is SASEGT. Here the CDR3 reads CASSDRSGGDSYSNQPQHF. CDR3 nucleotides: TGTGCCAGCAGTGACCGTTCGGGGGGAGACTCTTATAGCAATCAGCCCCAGCATTTT.

This chain uses TRBV7-2 with TRBJ1-3; D perhaps matches TRBD1 (6 bases). The CDR3 has 15 amino acids. V dropped 3 bases and J dropped 4 bases, with 13 bases sitting between them. Germline V lookup: CDR1 SGHTA, CDR2 FQGNSA. The CDR3 spells CASSLATQGGNTIYF. CDR3 bases: TGTGCCAGCAGCTTGGCTACGCAGGGGGGAAACACCATATATTTT.

This clone has a single count. This chain uses TRBV23-1 with TRBJ1-6, with no clear D. TRBV23-1 qualifies as an ORF whose function is uncertain. CDR3 size: 13 residues. The V gene lost 0 bases and the J gene lost 9 bases, with 6 bases spanning the gap. CDR3 coding DNA: TGCGCCAGCAGTCAATCGGTTAGTTCACCCCTCCACTTT. It codes for CASSQSVSSPLHF.

This chain connects TRBV10-3 to TRBJ2-5; D call uncertain. The CDR3 runs 13 residues. Germline V gene lookup returns CDR1 ENHRY and CDR2 SYGVKD. V was clipped by 0 bases and J by 4 bases, with 6 bases between them. The CDR3 reads CAISESLPETQYF. CDR3 coding DNA: TGTGCCATCAGTGAGTCTCTCCCAGAGACCCAGTACTTC.

V and J are TRBV13 and TRBJ2-5; possibly TRBD2 for D (6 bases). Germline-derived CDR1 and CDR2 are PRHDT and FYEKMQ (reference sequence). The CDR3 sequence is 16 residues long. The germline V and J ends were trimmed by 5 bases and 2 bases, with 18 bases remaining between them. The CDR3 loop reads CASSARLVGWQETQYF. Here the CDR3 DNA reads TGTGCCAGCAGCGCCCGACTAGTAGGGTGGCAAGAGACCCAGTACTTC.

This sequence joins TRBV6-5 and TRBJ2-1; 10 bases map to TRBD2. Germline values: CDR1 MNHEY, CDR2 SVGAGI. The length of the CDR3 is 14 residues. V lost 6 bases, J lost 9 bases, and 8 bases stayed unmatched. The CDR3 DNA sequence: TGTGCCAGCAGGAGCGGGGGGGCTTCGGGTGAGCAGTTCTTC. As protein: CASRSGGASGEQFF.

The chain recombines TRBV27 with TRBJ2-7; the D is unclear. The CDR3 is 12 residues long. The V gene lost 3 bases and the J gene lost 7 bases, with 10 bases spanning the gap. The germline CDR1 and CDR2 sequences are MNHEY and SMNVEV (reference sequence). The CDR3 DNA is TGTGCCAGCAGTTTGGATCAGCGAGAGCAGTACTTC. It translates to CASSLDQREQYF.

CDR3 amino acids: CAISGDRNTGELFF. CDR3 DNA sequence: TGTGCCATCAGTGGGGACCGGAACACCGGGGAGCTGTTTTTT. The chain joins TRBV10-3 to TRBJ2-2; perhaps D is TRBD1 or TRBD2 (5 bases each). Germline loops: CDR1 ENHRY, CDR2 SYGVKD. CDR3 length: 14 residues. Trimming removed 4 bases at V and 1 base at J, with 7 bases between.

In the case of this clone: The identical CDR3 is also encoded by other nucleotide sequences in the sample. This CDR3 is CASNQGGANEKLFF. The CDR3 DNA reads as TGTGCCAGCAATCAGGGAGGGGCTAATGAAAAACTGTTTTTT. The V and J genes are TRBV2 and TRBJ1-4, with D perhaps TRBD1 (5 bases). The CDR3 consists of 14 residues. The V end was cut by 7 bases, the J end by 3 bases, with 12 bases between. Germline V gene sequence: CDR1 SNHLY, CDR2 FYNNEI.

V and J are TRBV6-1 and TRBJ1-1; D unresolved. The CDR3 is 15 amino acids. Per the germline V gene, CDR1 is MNHNS and CDR2 is SASEGT. Trimming took off 2 bases at V and 8 bases at J, with 18 bases between the two ends. The CDR3 DNA reads as TGTGCCAGCAGTGAAACCCCGTGGGCGGGGAAAGAAGCTTTCTTT. Translated, it gives CASSETPWAGKEAFF.

The DNA of the CDR3 is TGTGCCAGCAGCTTAGTACTCCCGGGTCTCGGGGTTGGGGCCAACGTCCTGACTTTC. Translation: CASSLVLPGLGVGANVLTF. The rearrangement uses TRBV7-8 and TRBJ2-6; maybe TRBD2 (5 bases). The CDR3 runs 19 residues. Trimming took off 1 base at V and 3 bases at J, with 19 bases between the two ends. CDR1 and CDR2 from the germline V gene are SGHVS and FQNEAQ.

In nucleotides, the CDR3 is TGTGCCTGGCGAGGGGTTTCCTACGAGCAGTACTTC. It yields the protein CAWRGVSYEQYF. J is TRBJ2-7 and V is TRBV30; either TRBD1 or TRBD2 may fit D (5 bases each). With 5 bases removed from V and 1 base from J, the gap between germline ends came to 9 bases. The germline V gene has CDR1 GTSNPN and CDR2 SVGIG (reference sequence). The CDR3 covers 12 residues.

The chain joins TRBV14 to TRBJ1-1; D call uncertain. Trimming left V 4 bases short and J 1 base short, with 7 bases between. Germline CDR1 and CDR2: SGHDN and FVKESK. The CDR3 is 13 amino acids. The CDR3 spells CASSPLGNTEAFF. The CDR3 DNA reads as TGTGCCAGCAGCCCCTTGGGGAACACTGAAGCTTTCTTT.

V gene TRBV6-5 combines with J gene TRBJ2-1, with no clear D. There are 15 residues in the CDR3. Germline CDR1 MNHEY, CDR2 SVGAGI. V gave up 1 base and J gave up 0 bases, with 7 bases separating them. The CDR3 here is CASSYWQSSYNEQFF. The CDR3 region has the DNA TGTGCCAGCAGTTACTGGCAAAGCTCCTACAATGAGCAGTTCTTC.

The rearrangement joins TRBV5-4 to TRBJ2-5; 8 bases are shared with TRBD2. J was trimmed by 4 bases and V by 0 bases; bases with no gene match: 2. Germline CDR1 is SGHNT and CDR2 is YYREEE (reference sequence). The CDR3 sequence is 14 residues long. Here the CDR3 DNA reads TGTGCCAGCAGCTTGGCCGGGACTAGAGAGACCCAGTACTTC. Translation gives CASSLAGTRETQYF.

This chain links TRBV10-1 with TRBJ2-3, with a tentative D call TRBD2 (6 bases). The V and J ends lost 6 bases and 7 bases respectively, with 14 bases between them. CDR1 is WNHNN, CDR2 SYGVQD, per germline (reference sequence). The length of the CDR3 is 13 residues. The CDR3 sequence is CASSGGPINTQYF. The CDR3 coding sequence is TGCGCCAGCAGCGGGGGACCCATCAATACGCAGTATTTT.

The chain links TRBV19 to TRBJ2-3; D remains ambiguous. CDR3 length: 16 residues. Germline CDR1 and CDR2: LNHDA and SQIVND (reference sequence). V lost 7 bases, J lost 1 base, and 18 bases lay in between. This CDR3 is CASNPQWVMGTDTQYF. CDR3 sequence (DNA): TGTGCCAGTAATCCCCAGTGGGTAATGGGCACAGATACGCAGTATTTT. Drawing the rest from reference TRBV19 and TRBJ2-3, the complete variable domain is DGGITQSPKYLFRKEGQNVTLSCEQNLNHDAMYWYRQDPGQGLRLIYYSQIVNDFQKGDIAEGYSVSREKKESFPLTVTSAQKNPTAFYLCASNPQWVMGTDTQYFGPGTRLTVL.

The chain joins TRBV30 to TRBJ1-1; 8 bases map to TRBD1. This CDR3 is built from 13 residues. The germline V gene has CDR1 GTSNPN and CDR2 SVGIG (reference sequence). J was trimmed by 0 bases and V by 4 bases; bases with no gene match: 1. The CDR3 nucleotides are TGTGCCTGGAAGGACAGGGTGAACACTGAAGCTTTCTTT. Protein: CAWKDRVNTEAFF.